The text below deals with one T cell receptor beta chain. The record originates from a study of T cells in Graves' hyperthyroidism and ophthalmopathy. Pregnant or lactating patients were excluded, as were those with uncontrolled infection or other autoimmune disease. Diagnoses used clinical symptoms, serum thyroxine and TRAb, thyroid ultrasound and orbital computed tomography. The PBMCs studied were ones that came from 10 ml fresh peripheral blood. Regions amplified from RNA transcripts were the TCR beta CDR3 regions. First-round RT-PCR of the TCR CDR3 relied on the HTBI primer set. TCRdb redid the calling of the multiplex PCR reads with MiXCR, one entry per CDR3 protein. The data contain more than 450,000 distinct CDR3 sequences, 14% of them singletons. This CDR3 has 14 amino acids. CDR1 is DFQATT, CDR2 SNEGSKA, per germline (reference sequence). Trimming shortened V by 6 bases and J by 4 bases, and 18 bases separated the two germline ends.

The material sequenced was blood. J is TRBJ1-1 and V is TRBV20-1, with D hard to call. This clonotype originated in a woman between 35 and 50 years old with Graves' hyperthyroidism. CDR3 protein: CSALSDQKGTEAFF. The CDR3 DNA sequence: TGCAGTGCCCTGTCGGACCAAAAGGGCACTGAAGCTTTCTTT.